These 8 T cell receptor beta chains share one sample of origin, sequenced in a study of T cell responses to AZD1222 COVID-19 vaccine. The repertoire was sequenced with immunoSEQ multiplex PCR; TCRdb's copy has only in-frame clones and lacks some. The sample shows about 140,000 clones, around 88% of them seen only once. The source material was peripheral blood, sampled on day 0 of AZD1222 vaccination. Receptor source: an adult in good health.

The chain uses TRBV9 and TRBJ2-7, with a tentative D call TRBD1 (6 bases). Trimming took off 5 bases at V and 0 bases at J, with 12 bases between the two ends. This CDR3 is built from 14 residues. The V gene's germline CDR1 is SGDLS and CDR2 YYNGEE. CDR3 loop: CASSVQGSSYEQYF. CDR3 nucleotide sequence: TGTGCCAGCAGTGTACAGGGAAGCTCCTACGAGCAGTACTTC.

The V gene is TRBV6-5, the J gene TRBJ2-7, with D unresolved. V lost 8 bases to trimming and J lost 4 bases, with 9 bases between them. The germline CDR1 and CDR2 sequences are MNHEY and SVGAGI. The CDR3 is 11 residues long. The DNA of the CDR3 is TGTGCCAGCGGACCCTTATACGAGCAGTACTTC. Encoded protein: CASGPLYEQYF.

The chain combines TRBV4-2 with TRBJ1-2, with 7 positions matching TRBD1. The J segment lost 3 bases and the V segment lost 1 base, leaving 8 bases of the junction unmatched. This CDR3 region has 16 residues. Germline V gives CDR1 LGHNA, CDR2 YNFKEQ. CDR3 nucleotides: TGTGCCAGCAGCCAAGCCGGACAGGATAAATACTATGGCTACACCTTC. Translation: CASSQAGQDKYYGYTF.

The J gene is TRBJ1-2, the V gene TRBV19; TRBD1 matches 8 bases. Germline V gene data show CDR1 as LNHDA and CDR2 as SQIVND (reference sequence). J gave up 0 bases and V 4 bases, and 7 bases lay outside the gene matches. This CDR3 is 16 amino acids long. Here the CDR3 reads CASSTGTGLANYGYTF. The CDR3 DNA reads as TGTGCCAGTAGTACCGGGACAGGACTAGCTAACTATGGCTACACCTTC.

V gene TRBV30 combines with J gene TRBJ2-5; D is ambiguous. The CDR3 has 14 residues. Germline values: CDR1 GTSNPN, CDR2 SVGIG (reference sequence). V was pared by 0 bases and J by 5 bases, with 13 bases between. Here the CDR3 reads CAWSVLSSRETQYF. CDR3 in DNA: TGTGCCTGGAGTGTATTGTCCAGTCGCGAGACCCAGTACTTC. The whole variable domain, filled in from reference TRBV30 and TRBJ2-5, reads SQTIHQWPATLVQPVGSPLSLECTVEGTSNPNLYWYRQAAGRGLQLLFYSVGIGQISSEVPQNLSASRPQDRQFILSSKKLLLSDSGFYLCAWSVLSSRETQYFGPGTRLLVL.

This clone was counted once. The chain uses TRBV6-5 and TRBJ2-3; perhaps TRBD2 as D (7 bases). In germline, CDR1 is MNHEY, CDR2 SVGAGI. Trimming cost V 2 bases and J 5 bases, with 11 bases left between them. This CDR3 comprises 14 residues. The CDR3 DNA follows: TGTGCCAGCAGTTACGGGGGGGCGCGAGATACGCAGTATTTT. This encodes CASSYGGARDTQYF.

The rearrangement joins TRBV7-2 to TRBJ2-3; no clear D. There are 15 residues in the CDR3. Per germline, CDR1 SGHTA and CDR2 FQGNSA. Trimming shortened V by 1 base and J by 3 bases, and 11 bases separated the two germline ends. The CDR3 region has the DNA TGTGCCAGCAGCTTAGGAGTAGGAGAAACAGATACGCAGTATTTT. Its protein product is CASSLGVGETDTQYF.

This clone occurred once. The chain links TRBV29-1 to TRBJ1-1, with D uncertain. V shed 4 bases and J shed 1 base, with 10 bases lying between them. Germline V CDR1 and CDR2: SQVTM, ANQGSEA. The CDR3 has 13 residues. CDR3 loop: CSVAEQQNTEAFF. The CDR3 region has the DNA TGCAGCGTTGCGGAACAGCAGAACACTGAAGCTTTCTTT.